These T cell receptor beta chains were read from a single sample in a study of OX40 agonist ivuxolimab in advanced cancers. The protocol was immunoSEQ multiplex PCR, while the TCRdb copy is restricted to in-frame clones and leaves out a portion. The sample includes about 100,000 clones, roughly nine tenths seen only once; the top ten take 0.25% to 0.35%. Source: CD4+ or CD8+ T cells sorted from blood, taken in a trial of the OX40 agonist ivuxolimab. These receptors all come from an adult with an advanced solid tumor such as melanoma, head and neck, liver or kidney cancer. The CDR3 runs from the conserved cysteine through the conserved F or W. D genes are given only for firm matches. Size is omitted from some rows. Given values are once, few, many or a class for expanded clones.

D: .
V: TRBV7-9
size: .
J: TRBJ2-7
CDR3: CASSLTGAETYEQYF
DNA: TGTGCCAGCAGCTTAACGGGGGCGGAGACCTACGAGCAGTACTTC

D: .
V: TRBV7-2
size: .
J: TRBJ2-1
CDR3: CASSLGFSSEQFF
DNA: TGTGCCAGCAGCTTAGGGTTCAGTTCTGAGCAGTTCTTC

D: .
V: TRBV7-7
size: .
J: TRBJ2-1
CDR3: CASSPLRNRNQYNEQFF
DNA: TGTGCCAGCAGCCCCCTCCGGAACAGGAATCAATACAATGAGCAGTTCTTC

D: .
V: TRBV10-3
size: .
J: TRBJ2-7
CDR3: CAGGQGGAYEQYF
DNA: TGTGCCGGGGGGCAAGGGGGAGCCTACGAGCAGTACTTC

D: TRBD1
V: TRBV5-4
size: .
J: TRBJ1-2
CDR3: CASSPKTGNYGYTF
DNA: TGTGCCAGCAGCCCCAAGACAGGGAACTATGGCTACACCTTC

D: TRBD1
V: TRBV7-2
size: .
J: TRBJ2-7
CDR3: CASSQGGFYEQYF
DNA: TGTGCCAGCAGCCAAGGGGGCTTCTACGAGCAGTACTTC

D: .
V: TRBV5-3
size: once
J: TRBJ2-7
CDR3: CARSSERLLSYEQYF
DNA: TGTGCCAGAAGCTCAGAACGGTTACTCTCCTACGAGCAGTACTTC

D: .
V: TRBV10-1
size: .
J: TRBJ2-3
CDR3: CASSEGQVSTDTQYF
DNA: TGCGCCAGCAGTGAGGGACAAGTTAGCACAGATACGCAGTATTTT

D: .
V: TRBV4-1
size: .
J: TRBJ2-2
CDR3: CASSQDVIRWESPNTGELFF
DNA: TGCGCCAGCAGCCAAGATGTTATCCGGTGGGAGTCCCCGAACACCGGGGAGCTGTTTTTT

D: TRBD1
V: TRBV7-9
size: .
J: TRBJ1-2
CDR3: CASSYKQGINYGYTF
DNA: TGTGCCAGCAGCTACAAACAGGGGATTAACTATGGCTACACCTTC

D: TRBD1
V: TRBV7-2
size: .
J: TRBJ1-2
CDR3: CASSTTGAYGYTF
DNA: TGTGCCAGCAGCACGACAGGGGCCTATGGCTACACCTTC

D: .
V: TRBV21-1
size: .
J: TRBJ2-7
CDR3: CASSIRDRGMMDEQYF
DNA: TGTGCCAGCAGCATCCGGGACAGGGGTATGATGGACGAGCAGTACTTC

D: .
V: TRBV27
size: few
J: TRBJ1-6
CDR3: CASSRARTEHNSPLHF
DNA: TGTGCCAGCAGCCGGGCTCGGACAGAACATAATTCACCCCTCCACTTT

D: .
V: TRBV11-2
size: .
J: TRBJ1-2
CDR3: CASTSSGNYGYTF
DNA: TGTGCCAGTACCTCCTCGGGGAACTATGGCTACACCTTC

D: .
V: TRBV2
size: .
J: TRBJ1-3
CDR3: CASSAGSLGNTIYF
DNA: TGTGCCAGCAGCGCCGGGTCTCTGGGAAACACCATATATTTT

D: TRBD2
V: TRBV5-5
size: .
J: TRBJ2-7
CDR3: CASSLAIIPGLAVEQYF
DNA: TGTGCCAGCAGCTTGGCTATCATCCCGGGACTAGCGGTCGAGCAGTACTTC

D: TRBD2
V: TRBV7-9
size: .
J: TRBJ2-1
CDR3: CASSLGKSSGRGSYNEQFF
DNA: TGTGCCAGCAGCTTAGGTAAAAGTAGCGGGAGGGGCTCCTACAATGAGCAGTTCTTC

D: TRBD2
V: TRBV7-2
size: .
J: TRBJ2-1
CDR3: CASRRGGSSYNEQFF
DNA: TGTGCCAGCCGCCGGGGAGGGAGCTCCTACAATGAGCAGTTCTTC

D: TRBD1
V: TRBV6-5
size: .
J: TRBJ2-7
CDR3: CASRGQGHPYEQYF
DNA: TGTGCCAGCCGTGGACAGGGGCATCCGTACGAGCAGTACTTC

D: TRBD1
V: TRBV6-6
size: few
J: TRBJ1-5
CDR3: CASSQQGLGNQPQHF
DNA: TGTGCCAGCAGTCAACAGGGGCTCGGCAATCAGCCCCAGCATTTT

D: TRBD1
V: TRBV28
size: .
J: TRBJ1-4
CDR3: CASTLQGATNEKLFF
DNA: TGTGCCAGCACCCTCCAGGGGGCAACTAATGAAAAACTGTTTTTT

D: TRBD1
V: TRBV6-5
size: once
J: TRBJ1-5
CDR3: CASSYSGQGEQPQHF
DNA: TGTGCCAGCAGTTACTCGGGACAGGGCGAACAGCCCCAGCATTTT

D: .
V: TRBV6-1
size: .
J: TRBJ1-2
CDR3: CASSATPTTNLNYGYTF
DNA: TGTGCCAGCAGTGCAACTCCGACAACAAACCTTAACTATGGCTACACCTTC

D: .
V: TRBV28
size: .
J: TRBJ1-5
CDR3: CASSSPQPQHF
DNA: TGTGCCAGCAGCTCTCCCCAGCCCCAGCATTTT

D: TRBD2
V: TRBV27
size: .
J: TRBJ2-7
CDR3: CASSYLGGRANKSAQYF
DNA: TGTGCCAGCAGTTACCTGGGCGGGAGGGCCAATAAGAGCGCGCAGTACTTC

D: TRBD2
V: TRBV19
size: .
J: TRBJ2-1
CDR3: CASSLRTSGTSSYNEQFF
DNA: TGTGCCAGTAGTCTACGGACTAGCGGGACGAGCTCCTACAATGAGCAGTTCTTC

D: .
V: TRBV27
size: .
J: TRBJ2-1
CDR3: CASSFYPPGREQFF
DNA: TGTGCCAGCAGTTTCTATCCTCCAGGCAGGGAGCAGTTCTTC

D: .
V: TRBV2
size: .
J: TRBJ2-7
CDR3: CASSEMGRANEQYF
DNA: TGTGCCAGCAGTGAAATGGGCCGTGCTAACGAGCAGTACTTC

D: .
V: TRBV18
size: .
J: TRBJ2-7
CDR3: CASSPPTRTYEQYF
DNA: TGTGCCAGCTCACCACCGACCCGGACCTACGAGCAGTACTTC

D: TRBD1
V: TRBV6-5
size: .
J: TRBJ1-2
CDR3: CASSRTGRVDYGYTF
DNA: TGTGCCAGCAGTCGGACAGGGAGAGTGGACTATGGCTACACCTTC

D: TRBD2
V: TRBV7-2
size: .
J: TRBJ2-7
CDR3: CASSRSSGRSTYEQYF
DNA: TGTGCCAGCAGCCGGAGTAGCGGGAGATCGACCTACGAGCAGTACTTC

D: TRBD1
V: TRBV18
size: .
J: TRBJ1-5
CDR3: CASSSDRVQPQHF
DNA: TGTGCCAGCTCATCGGACAGGGTTCAGCCCCAGCATTTT

D: TRBD1
V: TRBV7-3
size: .
J: TRBJ2-2
CDR3: CASSPTGGRLAGELFF
DNA: TGTGCCAGCAGCCCGACAGGGGGAAGATTGGCCGGGGAGCTGTTTTTT

D: .
V: TRBV18
size: once
J: TRBJ1-2
CDR3: CASSPGGAGYTF
DNA: TGTGCCAGCTCACCAGGGGGCGCGGGCTACACCTTC

D: TRBD2
V: TRBV7-9
size: .
J: TRBJ2-3
CDR3: CASSKLAGGPDTQYF
DNA: TGTGCCAGCAGCAAACTAGCGGGAGGGCCAGATACGCAGTATTTT

D: .
V: TRBV11-2
size: .
J: TRBJ2-3
CDR3: CASSLRIRDTQYF
DNA: TGTGCCAGCAGCTTGAGAATTCGAGATACGCAGTATTTT

D: TRBD1
V: TRBV5-4
size: .
J: TRBJ2-1
CDR3: CASSLGGQNYNEQFF
DNA: TGTGCCAGCAGCTTGGGGGGACAGAACTACAATGAGCAGTTCTTC

D: .
V: TRBV6-5
size: .
J: TRBJ2-3
CDR3: CASSYKTGTDTQYF
DNA: TGTGCCAGCAGTTATAAGACTGGCACAGATACGCAGTATTTT

D: TRBD2
V: TRBV7-3
size: .
J: TRBJ2-1
CDR3: CASSQRLAGEQFF
DNA: TGTGCCAGCAGCCAAAGACTAGCCGGCGAGCAGTTCTTC

D: TRBD2
V: TRBV28
size: .
J: TRBJ2-7
CDR3: CASRPLAETSYEQYF
DNA: TGTGCCAGCAGACCACTAGCGGAGACCTCCTACGAGCAGTACTTC

D: .
V: TRBV9
size: .
J: TRBJ1-3
CDR3: CASSVATGTGNTIYF
DNA: TGTGCCAGCAGCGTAGCAACAGGGACAGGAAACACCATATATTTT

D: .
V: TRBV5-1
size: .
J: TRBJ2-7
CDR3: CASSLGVTAREQYF
DNA: TGCGCCAGCAGCTTGGGAGTTACGGCTCGCGAGCAGTACTTC

D: TRBD2
V: TRBV7-3
size: once
J: TRBJ2-2
CDR3: CASSSWTSGRAGNTGELFF
DNA: TGTGCCAGCAGCTCCTGGACTAGCGGGAGGGCCGGGAACACCGGGGAGCTGTTTTTT

D: .
V: TRBV21-1
size: .
J: TRBJ2-7
CDR3: CASSKSWAGSEQYF
DNA: TGTGCCAGCAGCAAAAGCTGGGCAGGGAGTGAGCAGTACTTC

D: .
V: TRBV6-6
size: .
J: TRBJ2-2
CDR3: CASSYSPGPTGELFF
DNA: TGTGCCAGCAGTTACTCTCCGGGGCCGACCGGGGAGCTGTTTTTT

D: TRBD1
V: TRBV7-6
size: .
J: TRBJ2-7
CDR3: CASSPGQGVYEQYF
DNA: TGTGCCAGCAGCCCTGGACAGGGGGTCTACGAGCAGTACTTC

D: .
V: TRBV6-5
size: .
J: TRBJ1-2
CDR3: CASSSAGTGGYTF
DNA: TGTGCCAGCAGTTCTGCCGGGACTGGTGGCTACACCTTC

D: TRBD2
V: TRBV4-1
size: .
J: TRBJ2-7
CDR3: CASSPTSGRVSYEQYF
DNA: TGCGCCAGCAGCCCGACGAGCGGGAGGGTCTCCTACGAGCAGTACTTC

D: TRBD1
V: TRBV28
size: .
J: TRBJ1-5
CDR3: CASSNRGHSNQPQHF
DNA: TGTGCCAGCAGCAACAGGGGGCATAGCAATCAGCCCCAGCATTTT

D: TRBD1
V: TRBV19
size: .
J: TRBJ2-3
CDR3: CASSPRTGLADTQYF
DNA: TGTGCCAGTAGTCCCCGGACAGGGCTGGCCGATACGCAGTATTTT

D: .
V: TRBV29-1
size: .
J: TRBJ1-2
CDR3: CSVAAGNIYGYTF
DNA: TGCAGCGTTGCGGCAGGGAACATCTATGGCTACACCTTC

D: .
V: TRBV4-3
size: .
J: TRBJ2-3
CDR3: CASSQQGGGTQYF
DNA: TGCGCCAGCAGCCAACAGGGGGGTGGTACGCAGTATTTT

D: TRBD1
V: TRBV5-4
size: .
J: TRBJ1-4
CDR3: CASSLKTGGREKLFF
DNA: TGTGCCAGCAGCTTGAAGACAGGGGGCAGGGAAAAACTGTTTTTT